These 12 T cell receptor beta chains originate from one sample sequenced in a study of T cells after yellow fever vaccination. TCRdb recomputed calls from the 5' RACE reads with MiXCR, one row per CDR3 protein. The table records hundreds of thousands of distinct CDR3 sequences, under 20% of them present only once. The specimen comprised PBMCs, sampled before the yellow fever booster vaccination. The receptors come from a man aged 18 to 35 who received the YFV17D yellow fever vaccine.

This clonotype was observed a few times. The chain couples TRBV7-9 to TRBJ2-1, with D possibly matching TRBD2 (6 bases). Between the trimmed V and J ends, which lost 1 base and 4 bases, there was a span of 14 bases. This CDR3 is 16 amino acids long. The germline V gene has CDR1 SEHNR and CDR2 FQNEAQ (reference sequence). DNA of the CDR3: TGTGCCAGCAGCTTAGGGTCTGCGGGGACTTACAATGAGCAGTTCTTC. Translated, it gives CASSLGSAGTYNEQFF.

This clonotype appeared a few times. The V gene is TRBV20-1, the J gene TRBJ2-3; D perhaps matches TRBD1 (5 bases). This CDR3 is built from 14 residues. Trimming took 6 bases from V and 4 from J, leaving 17 bases between them. Germline-derived CDR1 and CDR2 are DFQATT and SNEGSKA (reference sequence). CDR3 bases: TGCAGTGCCCCACTCCAGGGTAACGCAGATACGCAGTATTTT. It specifies CSAPLQGNADTQYF.

The table lists this clonotype with many counts. The chain links TRBV12-3 or TRBV12-4 to TRBJ1-5; D gene ambiguous. Trimming shortened V by 1 base and J by 5 bases, and 3 bases separated the two germline ends. The CDR3 contains 12 residues. The CDR3 region is CASSLVDQPQHF. The CDR3 DNA reads as TGTGCCAGCAGTTTAGTGGATCAGCCCCAGCATTTT.

The chain joins TRBV12-3 or TRBV12-4 to TRBJ2-4; possibly TRBD2 for D (5 bases). V was cut by 7 bases and J by 2 bases, with 15 bases left in between. The CDR3 is 15 residues long. The CDR3 coding sequence is TGTGCCAGCACCCCTGGCACGGGGTCCAAAAACATTCAGTACTTC. It codes for CASTPGTGSKNIQYF.

The chain employs TRBV2 and TRBJ1-6, with a tentative D call TRBD1 (6 bases). The CDR3 consists of 15 residues. Per the germline V gene, CDR1 is SNHLY and CDR2 is FYNNEI. V shed 3 bases and J shed 5 bases, with 11 bases lying between them. CDR3 sequence reads: CASSEDRGNNSPLHF. The DNA of the CDR3 is TGTGCCAGCAGTGAGGATAGGGGGAATAATTCACCCCTCCACTTT. Full variable domain (missing parts from reference TRBV2 and TRBJ1-6): EPEVTQTPSHQVTQMGQEVILRCVPISNHLYFYWYRQILGQKVEFLVSFYNNEISEKSEIFDDQFSVERPDGSNFTLKIRSTKLEDSAMYFCASSEDRGNNSPLHFGNGTRLTVT.

The chain carries TRBV15 and TRBJ1-2, with a tentative D call TRBD1 (5 bases). In germline, CDR1 is LNHNV, CDR2 YYDKDF (reference sequence). Trimming took off 3 bases at V and 5 bases at J, with 16 bases between the two ends. This CDR3 is built from 15 residues. CDR3 amino acids: CATSRANRDGYGYTF. CDR3 sequence (DNA): TGTGCCACCAGCAGGGCTAACCGGGACGGGTATGGCTACACCTTC. Full variable domain (missing parts from reference TRBV15 and TRBJ1-2): DAMVIQNPRYQVTQFGKPVTLSCSQTLNHNVMYWYQQKSSQAPKLLFHYYDKDFNNEADTPDNFQSRRPNTSFCFLDIRSPGLGDTAMYLCATSRANRDGYGYTFGSGTRLTVV.

The rearrangement joins TRBV6-5 to TRBJ2-1; 12 bases agree with TRBD2. V shed 4 bases, J shed 2 bases, and the junction held 9 bases outside the gene matches. Germline assignment: CDR1 MNHEY and CDR2 SVGAGI. The CDR3 contains 18 residues. The chain's CDR3 is CASSSGLAGGRPYNEQFF. DNA of the CDR3: TGTGCCAGCAGTTCAGGGCTAGCGGGGGGGCGGCCCTACAATGAGCAGTTCTTC.

This sequence joins TRBV20-1 and TRBJ2-1; weak D call: TRBD2 (6 bases). V lost 3 bases and J lost 7, with 16 bases in between. Germline V gives CDR1 DFQATT, CDR2 SNEGSKA (reference sequence). The CDR3 runs 14 residues. The CDR3 region is CSARRTILLNEQFF. The CDR3, as DNA: TGCAGTGCTAGGCGGACTATCCTCTTAAATGAGCAGTTCTTC.

The V and J genes are TRBV5-1 and TRBJ1-1; 11 nucleotides agree with TRBD1. V was clipped by 4 bases and J by 5 bases; unmatched bases: 7. The CDR3 is 15 residues long. The germline V gene has CDR1 SGHRS and CDR2 YFSETQ. CDR3 in amino acids: CASSKGTGGGTEAFF. The CDR3 DNA sequence: TGCGCCAGCAGCAAGGGGACAGGGGGTGGTACTGAAGCTTTCTTT.

This clonotype was counted between two and nine times. The chain has TRBV20-1 and TRBJ1-3, with D possibly matching TRBD1 (6 bases). The CDR3 covers 14 residues. V shed 1 base and J shed 4 bases, with 11 bases lying between them. Germline V gene lookup returns CDR1 DFQATT and CDR2 SNEGSKA (reference sequence). This CDR3 is CSARAHDRGNTIYF. The DNA of the CDR3 is TGCAGTGCTAGAGCTCATGACAGGGGAAACACCATATATTTT.

The chain is built from TRBV7-2 and TRBJ2-7, with a weak D call TRBD1 (5 bases). The CDR3 consists of 14 residues. Per the germline V gene, CDR1 is SGHTA and CDR2 is FQGNSA. V was trimmed by 1 base and J by 0 bases, leaving 7 bases between them. The CDR3 region has the DNA TGTGCCAGCAGCTTAGTTCAGGGCTCCTACGAGCAGTACGTC. The encoded protein is CASSLVQGSYEQYV.

This clonotype turned up a few times. V usage is TRBV6-6 and J usage is TRBJ1-6, with TRBD1 as a possible D gene (6 bases). Trimming shortened V by 7 bases and J by 12 bases, and 19 bases separated the two germline ends. From germline, CDR1 is MNHNY and CDR2 SVGAGI (reference sequence). The CDR3 has 14 residues. CDR3 coding DNA: TGTGCCAGCAAATTTTCGTCGTTAGGGGGACCCCTCCACTTT. Translation: CASKFSSLGGPLHF.